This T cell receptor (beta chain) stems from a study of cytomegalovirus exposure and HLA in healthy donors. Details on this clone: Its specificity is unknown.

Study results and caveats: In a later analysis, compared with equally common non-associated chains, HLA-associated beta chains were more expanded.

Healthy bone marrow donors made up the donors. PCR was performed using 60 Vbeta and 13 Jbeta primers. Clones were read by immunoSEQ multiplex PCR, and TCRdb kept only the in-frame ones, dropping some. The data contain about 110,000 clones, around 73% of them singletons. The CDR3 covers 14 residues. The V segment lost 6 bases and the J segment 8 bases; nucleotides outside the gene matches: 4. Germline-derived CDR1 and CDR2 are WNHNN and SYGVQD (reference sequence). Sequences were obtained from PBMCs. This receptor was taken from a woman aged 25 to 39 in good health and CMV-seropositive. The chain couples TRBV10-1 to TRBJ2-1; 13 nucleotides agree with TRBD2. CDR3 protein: CASSTSGGAHEQFF. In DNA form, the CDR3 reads TGCGCCAGCAGCACTAGCGGGGGGGCCCATGAGCAGTTCTTC.